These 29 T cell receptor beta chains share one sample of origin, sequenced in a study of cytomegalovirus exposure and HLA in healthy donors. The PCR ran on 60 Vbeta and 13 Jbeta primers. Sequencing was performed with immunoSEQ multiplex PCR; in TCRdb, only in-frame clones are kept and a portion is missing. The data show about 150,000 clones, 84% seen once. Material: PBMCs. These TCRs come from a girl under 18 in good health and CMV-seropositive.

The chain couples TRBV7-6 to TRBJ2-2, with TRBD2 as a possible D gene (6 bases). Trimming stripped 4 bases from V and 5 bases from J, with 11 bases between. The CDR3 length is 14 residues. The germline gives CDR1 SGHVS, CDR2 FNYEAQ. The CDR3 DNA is TGTGCCAGCAGCTCCCTACGGGGGACCGGGGAGCTGTTTTTT. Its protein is CASSSLRGTGELFF.

The CDR3 region is CASSPGSGGWVDGYTF. The CDR3, as DNA: TGTGCCAGCAGCCCCGGGTCTGGGGGGTGGGTTGATGGCTACACCTTC. The rearrangement links TRBV5-4 to TRBJ1-2; D perhaps matches TRBD1 (5 bases). Per the germline V gene, CDR1 is SGHNT and CDR2 is YYREEE (reference sequence). V was shortened by 4 bases and J by 6 bases, with 22 bases between the two germline ends. The CDR3 spans 16 residues.

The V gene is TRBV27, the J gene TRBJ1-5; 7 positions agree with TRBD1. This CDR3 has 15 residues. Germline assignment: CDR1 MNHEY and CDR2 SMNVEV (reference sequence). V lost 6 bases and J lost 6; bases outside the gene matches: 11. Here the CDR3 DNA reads TGTGCCAGCAGATCCCGGGACAGTTACATTCAGCCCCAGCATTTT. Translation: CASRSRDSYIQPQHF.

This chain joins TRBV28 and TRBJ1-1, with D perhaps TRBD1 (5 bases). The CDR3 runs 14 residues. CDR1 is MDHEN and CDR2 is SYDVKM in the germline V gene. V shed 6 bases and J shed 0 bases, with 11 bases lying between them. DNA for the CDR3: TGTGCCAGCAGCCCCCGGGGGGTGAACACTGAAGCTTTCTTT. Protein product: CASSPRGVNTEAFF.

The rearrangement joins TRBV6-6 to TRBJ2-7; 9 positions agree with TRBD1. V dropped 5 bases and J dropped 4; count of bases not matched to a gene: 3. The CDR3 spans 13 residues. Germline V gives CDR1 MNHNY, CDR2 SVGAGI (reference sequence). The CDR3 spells CASSPGTGYEQYF. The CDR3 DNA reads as TGTGCCAGCAGTCCCGGGACAGGGTACGAGCAGTACTTC.

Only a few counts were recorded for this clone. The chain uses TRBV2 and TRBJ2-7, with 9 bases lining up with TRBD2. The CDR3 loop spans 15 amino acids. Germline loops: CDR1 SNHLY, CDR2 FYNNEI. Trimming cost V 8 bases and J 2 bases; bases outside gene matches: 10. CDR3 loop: CASGASGVDPYEQYF. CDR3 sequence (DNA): TGTGCCAGCGGCGCTAGCGGGGTTGATCCCTACGAGCAGTACTTC.

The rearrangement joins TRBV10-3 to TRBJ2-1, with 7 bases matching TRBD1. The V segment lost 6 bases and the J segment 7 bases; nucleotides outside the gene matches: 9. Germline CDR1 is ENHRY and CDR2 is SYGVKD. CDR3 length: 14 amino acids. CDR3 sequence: CAIRRQGRENEQFF. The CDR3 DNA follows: TGTGCCATCAGACGACAGGGTAGGGAGAATGAGCAGTTCTTC.

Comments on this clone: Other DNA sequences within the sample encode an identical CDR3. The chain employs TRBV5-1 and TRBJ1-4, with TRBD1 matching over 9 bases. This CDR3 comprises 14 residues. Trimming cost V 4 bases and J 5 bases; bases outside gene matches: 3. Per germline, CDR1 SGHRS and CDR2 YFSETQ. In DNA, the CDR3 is TGCGCCAGCAGCCTGGGACAGGGAAATGAAAAACTGTTTTTT. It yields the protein CASSLGQGNEKLFF.

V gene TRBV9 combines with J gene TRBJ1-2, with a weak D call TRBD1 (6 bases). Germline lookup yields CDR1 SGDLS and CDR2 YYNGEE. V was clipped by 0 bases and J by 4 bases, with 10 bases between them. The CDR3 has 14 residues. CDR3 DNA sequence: TGTGCCAGCAGCGTAGTTCAGGGGAGCTATGGCTACACCTTC. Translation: CASSVVQGSYGYTF. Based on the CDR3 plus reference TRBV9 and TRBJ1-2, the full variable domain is DSGVTQTPKHLITATGQRVTLRCSPRSGDLSVYWYQQSLDQGLQFLIQYYNGEERAKGNILERFSAQQFPDLHSELNLSSLELGDSALYFCASSVVQGSYGYTFGSGTRLTVV.

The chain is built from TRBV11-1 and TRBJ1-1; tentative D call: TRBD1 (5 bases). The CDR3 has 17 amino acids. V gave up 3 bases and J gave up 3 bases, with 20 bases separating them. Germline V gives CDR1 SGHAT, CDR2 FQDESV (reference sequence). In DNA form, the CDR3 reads TGTGCCAGCAGCTTTGCAGGGAGGGTGATGGCGGACACTGAAGCTTTCTTT. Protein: CASSFAGRVMADTEAFF. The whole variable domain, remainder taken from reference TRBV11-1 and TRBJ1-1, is EAEVAQSPRYKITEKSQAVAFWCDPISGHATLYWYRQILGQGPELLVQFQDESVVDDSQLPKDRFSAERLKGVDSTLKIQPAELGDSAMYLCASSFAGRVMADTEAFFGQGTRLTVV.

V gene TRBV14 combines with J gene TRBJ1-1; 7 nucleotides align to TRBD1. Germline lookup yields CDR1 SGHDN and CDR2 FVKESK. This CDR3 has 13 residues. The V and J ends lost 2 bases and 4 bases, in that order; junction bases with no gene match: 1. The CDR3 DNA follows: TGTGCCAGCAGCCAATACAGGGGCACTGAAGCTTTCTTT. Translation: CASSQYRGTEAFF.

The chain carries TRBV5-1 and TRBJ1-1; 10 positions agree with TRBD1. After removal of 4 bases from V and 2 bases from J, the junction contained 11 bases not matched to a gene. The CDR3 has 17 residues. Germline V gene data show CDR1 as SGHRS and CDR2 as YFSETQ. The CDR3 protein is CASSRTGQGSINTEAFF. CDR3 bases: TGCGCCAGCAGCCGCACGGGACAGGGGAGTATCAACACTGAAGCTTTCTTT.

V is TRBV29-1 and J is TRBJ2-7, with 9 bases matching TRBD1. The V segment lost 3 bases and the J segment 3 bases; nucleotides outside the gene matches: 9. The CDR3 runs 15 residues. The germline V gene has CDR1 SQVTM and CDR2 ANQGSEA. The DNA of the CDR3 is TGCAGCGTTGACATGCGAGTGGACAGGGGCTACGAGCAGTACTTC. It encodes CSVDMRVDRGYEQYF.

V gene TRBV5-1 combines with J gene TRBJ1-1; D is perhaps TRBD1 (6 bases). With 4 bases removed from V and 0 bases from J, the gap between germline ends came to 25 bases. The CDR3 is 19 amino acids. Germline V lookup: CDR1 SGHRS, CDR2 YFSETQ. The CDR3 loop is CASSPLFGGRRTMNTEAFF. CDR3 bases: TGCGCCAGCAGCCCCTTGTTCGGGGGGCGAAGAACAATGAACACTGAAGCTTTCTTT.

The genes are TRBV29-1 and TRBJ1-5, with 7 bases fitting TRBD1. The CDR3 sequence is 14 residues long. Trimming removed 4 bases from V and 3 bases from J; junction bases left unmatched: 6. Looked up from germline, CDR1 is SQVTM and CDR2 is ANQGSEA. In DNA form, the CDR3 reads TGCAGCGTTGGCGGGACAGAGGACAATCAGCCCCAGCATTTT. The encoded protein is CSVGGTEDNQPQHF.

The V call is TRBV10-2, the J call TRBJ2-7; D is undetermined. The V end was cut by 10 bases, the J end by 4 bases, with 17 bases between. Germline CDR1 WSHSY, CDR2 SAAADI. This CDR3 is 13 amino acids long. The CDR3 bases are TGCGCCACCCAAGAGGCCCCGGCGTACGAGCAGTACTTC. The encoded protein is CATQEAPAYEQYF.

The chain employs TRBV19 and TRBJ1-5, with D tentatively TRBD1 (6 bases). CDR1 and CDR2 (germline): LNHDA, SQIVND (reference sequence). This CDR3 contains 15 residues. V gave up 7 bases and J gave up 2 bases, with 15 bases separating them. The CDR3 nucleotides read TGTGCCAGTACCCCCGGGACAAAGGGCAATCAGCCCCAGCATTTT. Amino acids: CASTPGTKGNQPQHF.

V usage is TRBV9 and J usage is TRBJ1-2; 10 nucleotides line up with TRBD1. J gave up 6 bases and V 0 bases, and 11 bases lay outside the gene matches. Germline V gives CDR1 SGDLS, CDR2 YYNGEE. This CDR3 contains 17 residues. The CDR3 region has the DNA TGTGCCAGCAGCGTAGCTAATTACAAGGGGACAGGGGATGGCTACACCTTC. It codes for CASSVANYKGTGDGYTF.

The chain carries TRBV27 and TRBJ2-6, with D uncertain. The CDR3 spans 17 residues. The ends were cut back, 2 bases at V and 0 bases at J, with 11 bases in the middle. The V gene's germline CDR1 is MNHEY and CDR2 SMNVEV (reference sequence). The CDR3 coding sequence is TGTGCCAGCAGTTTAGCTTACAGAGCCTCTGGGGCCAACGTCCTGACTTTC. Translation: CASSLAYRASGANVLTF.

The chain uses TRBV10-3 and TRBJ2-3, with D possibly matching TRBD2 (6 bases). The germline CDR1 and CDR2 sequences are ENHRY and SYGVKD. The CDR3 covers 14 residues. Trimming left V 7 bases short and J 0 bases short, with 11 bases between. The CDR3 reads CAITGEYSTDTQYF. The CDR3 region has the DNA TGTGCCATCACGGGAGAGTACAGCACAGATACGCAGTATTTT.

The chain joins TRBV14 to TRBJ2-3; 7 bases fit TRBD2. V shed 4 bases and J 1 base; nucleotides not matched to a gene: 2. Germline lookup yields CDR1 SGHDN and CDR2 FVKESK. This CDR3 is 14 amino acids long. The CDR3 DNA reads TGTGCCAGCAGCCGAGCGGGGCGCACAGATACGCAGTATTTT. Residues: CASSRAGRTDTQYF.

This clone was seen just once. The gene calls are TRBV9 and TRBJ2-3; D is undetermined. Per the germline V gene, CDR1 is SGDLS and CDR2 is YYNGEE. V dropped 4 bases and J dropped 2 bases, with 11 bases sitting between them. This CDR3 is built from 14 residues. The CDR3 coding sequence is TGTGCCAGCAGCACACAGACAAACACAGATACGCAGTATTTT. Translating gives CASSTQTNTDTQYF.

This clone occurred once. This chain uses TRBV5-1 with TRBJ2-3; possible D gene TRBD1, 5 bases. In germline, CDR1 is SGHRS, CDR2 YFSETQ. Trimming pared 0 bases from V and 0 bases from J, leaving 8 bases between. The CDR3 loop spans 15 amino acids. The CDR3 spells CASSLGQMSTDTQYF. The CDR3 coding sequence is TGCGCCAGCAGCTTGGGACAGATGAGCACAGATACGCAGTATTTT.

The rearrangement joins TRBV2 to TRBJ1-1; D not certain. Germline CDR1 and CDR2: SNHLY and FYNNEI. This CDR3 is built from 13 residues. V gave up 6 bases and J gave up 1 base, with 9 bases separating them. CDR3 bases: TGTGCCAGCAGAGCCCAAACGAACACTGAAGCTTTCTTT. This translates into CASRAQTNTEAFF.

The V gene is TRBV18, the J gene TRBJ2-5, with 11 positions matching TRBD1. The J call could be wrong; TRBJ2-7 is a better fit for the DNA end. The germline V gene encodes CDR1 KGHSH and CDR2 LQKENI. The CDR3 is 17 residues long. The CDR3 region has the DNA TGTGCCAGCTCACCACAAAGGCCGGGACAGGGGGCCTACGAGCAGTACTTC. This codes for CASSPQRPGQGAYEQYF.

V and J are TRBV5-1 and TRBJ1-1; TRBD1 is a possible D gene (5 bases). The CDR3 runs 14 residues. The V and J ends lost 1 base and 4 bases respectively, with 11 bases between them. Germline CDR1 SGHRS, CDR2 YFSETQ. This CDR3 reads CASSLQSDSTEAFF. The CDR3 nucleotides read TGCGCCAGCAGCTTGCAATCTGACAGCACTGAAGCTTTCTTT.

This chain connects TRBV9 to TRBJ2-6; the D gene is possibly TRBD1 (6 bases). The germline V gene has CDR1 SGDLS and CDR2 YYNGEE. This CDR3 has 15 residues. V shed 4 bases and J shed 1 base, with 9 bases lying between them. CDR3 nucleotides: TGTGCCAGCAGCCTACAGGGATCTGGGGCCAACGTCCTGACTTTC. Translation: CASSLQGSGANVLTF.

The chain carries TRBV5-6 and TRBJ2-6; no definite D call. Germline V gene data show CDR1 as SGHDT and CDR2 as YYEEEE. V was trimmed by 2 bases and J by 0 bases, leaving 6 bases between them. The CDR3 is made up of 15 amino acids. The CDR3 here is CASSLQSSGANVLTF. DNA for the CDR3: TGTGCCAGCAGCTTACAAAGCTCTGGGGCCAACGTCCTGACTTTC.

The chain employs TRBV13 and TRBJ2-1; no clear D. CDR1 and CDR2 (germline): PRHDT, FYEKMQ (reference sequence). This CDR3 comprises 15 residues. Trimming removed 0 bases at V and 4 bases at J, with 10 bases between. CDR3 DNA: TGTGCCAGCAGCTTAGGCCGAGACTTGTACAATGAGCAGTTCTTC. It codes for CASSLGRDLYNEQFF.